The 21 T cell receptor beta chains below were found in one sample sequenced in a study of T cells after yellow fever vaccination. Each CDR3 protein gets one entry after TCRdb re-called the 5' RACE reads with MiXCR. There are 55,000 to 70,000 distinct CDR3 sequences in the sample; more than 6.5% occur only once, and 30% to 45% lies in the top ten. The source material was CD8+ T cells sorted from PBMCs, sampled approximately 47 days after the first yellow fever vaccination. The source is a man between 18 and 35 years old who received the YFV17D yellow fever vaccine.

The chain employs TRBV4-2 and TRBJ2-7; D gene uncertain. V lost 4 bases and J 0 bases, leaving 16 bases between the germline ends. The germline V gene has CDR1 LGHNA and CDR2 YNFKEQ. This CDR3 has 16 residues. CDR3 in DNA: TGTGCCAGCAGCCCGTGGGGTGGGGAAAGCTCCTACGAGCAGTACTTC. This sequence encodes CASSPWGGESSYEQYF.

Many counts were recorded for this clonotype. This chain joins TRBV3-1 and TRBJ2-5, with 8 positions matching TRBD2. Germline CDR1 and CDR2: LGHDT and YNNKEL (reference sequence). Unmatched junction bases numbered 5, after V lost 2 bases and J lost 0 bases. CDR3 size: 16 residues. CDR3 nucleotide sequence: TGTGCCAGCAGCCAATCCGCGGGGGGTTACCAAGAGACCCAGTACTTC. Protein sequence: CASSQSAGGYQETQYF.

This clonotype was observed a few times. V is TRBV24-1 and J is TRBJ2-1, with 7 positions matching TRBD2. Looked up from germline, CDR1 is KGHDR and CDR2 is SFDVKD. The CDR3 contains 16 residues. Losses at the gene ends were 3 bases for V and 7 bases for J; bases not matched to a gene: 11. Here the CDR3 reads CATSDPLSGGGNEQFF. In DNA, the CDR3 is TGTGCCACCAGTGATCCCCTGTCGGGGGGAGGGAATGAGCAGTTCTTC.

This clonotype has at least ten counts. This chain uses TRBV10-2 with TRBJ1-1, with 7 bases identical to TRBD1. CDR1 and CDR2 from the germline V gene are WSHSY and SAAADI. The CDR3 totals 12 residues. Germline trimming cut 6 bases from V and 11 bases from J; bases unmatched to any gene: 9. The CDR3 bases are TGCGCCAGCAGCCCCAGGGGGTTTAGGGCTTTCTTT. Protein: CASSPRGFRAFF.

The chain couples TRBV19 to TRBJ2-3; D might be TRBD1 (5 bases). V lost 3 bases and J lost 0, with 10 bases in between. This CDR3 has 15 amino acids. Germline V CDR1 and CDR2: LNHDA, SQIVND (reference sequence). In DNA form, the CDR3 reads TGTGCCAGTAGTATTGGGGCAGCTAGCACAGATACGCAGTATTTT. This encodes CASSIGAASTDTQYF.

V gene TRBV5-1 combines with J gene TRBJ2-1; D tentatively fits TRBD1 or TRBD2 (5 bases each). Germline lookup yields CDR1 SGHRS and CDR2 YFSETQ. The CDR3 is made up of 14 amino acids. Trimming pared 7 bases from V and 7 bases from J, leaving 18 bases between. The CDR3 coding sequence is TGCGCCAGCGAACAGGACACTTCGGGGAATGAGCAGTTCTTC. This encodes CASEQDTSGNEQFF.

In the case of this clonotype: One end of the junction does not line up with germline, which may come from a read error. The chain combines TRBV20-1 with TRBJ2-5; TRBD2 matches 8 bases. CDR1 DFQATT and CDR2 SNEGSKA come from the germline V gene (reference sequence). The CDR3 is made up of 17 amino acids. CDR3 sequence reads: CSARDVLGGGIHETKYF. The CDR3 region has the DNA TGCAGTGCTAGAGATGTGTTGGGCGGGGGGATCCATGAGACCAAGTACTTC.

The chain joins TRBV30 to TRBJ2-7; D is uncertain. Trimming took 4 bases from V and 2 from J, leaving 12 bases between them. CDR1 is GTSNPN, CDR2 SVGIG, per germline (reference sequence). This CDR3 region has 13 residues. The CDR3 coding sequence is TGTGCCTGGATGGGCAGCCCGACCTACGAGCAGTACTTC. Protein product: CAWMGSPTYEQYF.

This clonotype was seen a handful of times. V is TRBV5-5 and J is TRBJ2-1; 10 bases line up with TRBD1. This CDR3 has 18 residues. Germline V lookup: CDR1 SGHKS, CDR2 YYEKEE (reference sequence). With V trimmed by 3 bases and J by 2 bases, 11 bases remained unmatched. The CDR3 DNA reads as TGTGCCAGCAGCTGGGGACAGGGGCGAGCAGGAACCTACAATGAGCAGTTCTTC. Its translation: CASSWGQGRAGTYNEQFF.

This sequence joins TRBV7-2 and TRBJ1-3; no clear D gene. CDR1 SGHTA and CDR2 FQGNSA come from the germline V gene. This CDR3 comprises 15 residues. V shed 6 bases and J shed 0 bases, with 12 bases lying between them. The CDR3 nucleotides read TGTGCCAGCAGACCAACAGCCAGCTCTGGAAACACCATATATTTT. Encoded protein: CASRPTASSGNTIYF.

This clonotype was recorded many times. CDR3 coding DNA: TGTGCCAGCTCACCAGGGACGGGCGAGACCCAGTACTTC. Translating it yields CASSPGTGETQYF. The chain uses TRBV18 and TRBJ2-5; D is tentatively TRBD1 or TRBD2 (5 bases each). CDR3 length: 13 residues. V was trimmed by 2 bases and J by 5 bases, leaving 9 bases between them. Germline V gene data show CDR1 as KGHSH and CDR2 as LQKENI.

This clonotype was seen at least ten times. The V gene is TRBV5-1, the J gene TRBJ2-2; 14 bases map to TRBD2. V shed 4 bases, J shed 5 bases, and the junction held 10 bases outside the gene matches. Germline-derived CDR1 and CDR2 are SGHRS and YFSETQ. The CDR3 spans 18 residues. The DNA of the CDR3 is TGCGCCAGCAGCCCCTTCGGGACTAGCGGGGGAGGAACCGGGGAGCTGTTTTTT. Translation gives CASSPFGTSGGGTGELFF.

This clonotype was seen a handful of times. The genes are TRBV4-3 and TRBJ1-3; D not resolved. Germline V gene sequence: CDR1 LGHNA, CDR2 YSLEER. V gave up 0 bases and J gave up 0 bases, with 9 bases separating them. The CDR3 is 16 residues long. The CDR3, as DNA: TGCGCCAGCAGCCAAGATGGACGGCTCTCTGGAAACACCATATATTTT. Translation gives CASSQDGRLSGNTIYF.

This clonotype was seen ten or more times. The chain is built from TRBV15 and TRBJ2-7; D remains ambiguous. This CDR3 comprises 13 residues. Germline V gene lookup returns CDR1 LNHNV and CDR2 YYDKDF (reference sequence). Trimming shortened V by 1 base and J by 1 base, and 5 bases separated the two germline ends. The CDR3 loop is CATSRGESYEQYF. CDR3 DNA sequence: TGTGCCACCAGCAGAGGGGAATCCTACGAGCAGTACTTC. Full variable domain (remainder filled in from reference TRBV15 and TRBJ2-7): DAMVIQNPRYQVTQFGKPVTLSCSQTLNHNVMYWYQQKSSQAPKLLFHYYDKDFNNEADTPDNFQSRRPNTSFCFLDIRSPGLGDTAMYLCATSRGESYEQYFGPGTRLTVT.

V gene TRBV12-3 or TRBV12-4 combines with J gene TRBJ1-2, with D unclear. V lost 5 bases, J lost 5 bases, and 6 bases lay in between. The CDR3 has 11 residues. CDR3 in amino acids: CASSVGYGYTF. CDR3 coding DNA: TGTGCCAGCAGTGTAGGTTATGGCTACACCTTC.

This clonotype was observed at least ten times. The CDR3 nucleotides read TGTGCCAGCAGTCCCACACAGGTCTCCTACGAGCAGTACTTC. This translates into CASSPTQVSYEQYF. The chain joins TRBV27 to TRBJ2-7, with a weak D call TRBD1 (5 bases). V was clipped by 5 bases and J by 0 bases, with 11 bases between them. The CDR3 length is 14 residues. Germline CDR1 and CDR2: MNHEY and SMNVEV (reference sequence).

This clonotype was counted at least ten times. The rearrangement joins TRBV7-9 to TRBJ2-5; 8 positions match TRBD2. J was trimmed by 1 base and V by 4 bases; bases with no gene match: 8. This CDR3 contains 16 residues. Germline lookup yields CDR1 SEHNR and CDR2 FQNEAQ (reference sequence). As DNA, the CDR3 is TGTGCCAGCAGCTCCTGGGTAGCGGGGAGCCAAGAGACCCAGTACTTC. It yields the protein CASSSWVAGSQETQYF.

This clonotype appeared many times. The V call is TRBV7-2, the J call TRBJ2-3; 7 nucleotides line up with TRBD2. CDR1 and CDR2 from the germline V gene are SGHTA and FQGNSA. This CDR3 region has 14 residues. V gave up 6 bases and J gave up 0 bases; unmatched junction bases: 3. The CDR3 DNA is TGTGCCAGCAGAGGCGGGGGAAGCACAGATACGCAGTATTTT. It specifies CASRGGGSTDTQYF.

This clonotype was picked up a small number of times. This sequence joins TRBV4-1 and TRBJ1-1; 9 bases align to TRBD1. The V gene end was trimmed by 6 bases and the J gene end by 6 bases; junction bases not matched to a gene: 5. The CDR3 is 13 residues long. CDR1 is MGHRA, CDR2 YSYEKL, per germline. This CDR3 is CASSEQGAPEAFF. In DNA, the CDR3 is TGCGCCAGCAGTGAACAGGGGGCCCCTGAAGCTTTCTTT.

Many counts were recorded for this clonotype. This chain connects TRBV7-7 to TRBJ2-1; 9 bases align to TRBD2. Germline V lookup: CDR1 SSHAT, CDR2 FNYEAQ (reference sequence). The CDR3 runs 16 residues. J lost 6 bases, V lost 5 bases, and 11 bases had no gene match. Here the CDR3 reads CASSPPGLAIGNEQFF. Here the CDR3 DNA reads TGTGCCAGCAGCCCCCCGGGACTAGCTATTGGCAATGAGCAGTTCTTC.

This clonotype came up many times. The gene calls are TRBV3-1 and TRBJ2-1; the D gene is possibly TRBD2 (5 bases). V lost 4 bases and J lost 4, with 11 bases in between. This CDR3 is 14 amino acids long. Germline CDR1 reads LGHDT; CDR2 reads YNNKEL (reference sequence). CDR3 protein: CASSPGKRYNEQFF. DNA for the CDR3: TGTGCCAGCAGCCCGGGCAAGCGGTACAATGAGCAGTTCTTC.